One sample yielded the 8 T cell receptor beta chains listed below, sequenced in a study of post-analysis software for immune sequencing data. These receptors' antigens are unknown. Findings and caveats of the study: Relative to controls, patients had five TRBV segments at higher frequency, with TRBV5-6, TRBV5-1 and TRBV20-1 among these.

Every TCR beta cDNA library bore unique molecular identifiers. TCRdb analysed the PCR reads with MiXCR anew, one entry per CDR3 protein. Among 740,000 or so distinct CDR3 sequences listed, roughly 58% were seen once. The sample taken for sequencing was blood. All receptors derive from a girl aged 5-17 years with multiple sclerosis.

CDR3 bases: TGTGCCAGCAGCAAAGGACAGGGGATTTACGAGCAGTACTTC. Its translation is CASSKGQGIYEQYF. The V call is TRBV7-9, the J call TRBJ2-4; 9 positions match TRBD1. The end of the DNA aligns better with TRBJ2-7, so the J call may be wrong. CDR3 length equals 14 residues. CDR1 and CDR2 (germline): SEHNR, FQNEAQ (reference sequence).

V gene TRBV2 combines with J gene TRBJ2-1; D not resolved. This CDR3 contains 14 residues. Germline CDR1 and CDR2: SNHLY and FYNNEI. The V end was cut by 6 bases, the J end by 6 bases, with 15 bases between. The CDR3 sequence is CASSGPLLGNEQFF. The CDR3 DNA reads TGTGCCAGCAGCGGCCCCCTTCTAGGCAATGAGCAGTTCTTC.

This clonotype was counted a few times. The V and J genes are TRBV4-1 and TRBJ2-7, with D tentatively TRBD1 or TRBD2 (7 bases each). This CDR3 contains 15 residues. Germline CDR1 is MGHRA and CDR2 is YSYEKL. Trimming cost V 2 bases and J 3 bases, with 14 bases left between them. The CDR3 DNA follows: TGCGCCAGCAGCCAAACGGGGGGACAGAACTACGAGCAGTACTTC. It specifies CASSQTGGQNYEQYF.

The chain carries TRBV3-1 and TRBJ2-3; tentative D call: TRBD2 (5 bases). This CDR3 comprises 16 residues. Between the trimmed V and J ends, which lost 2 bases and 6 bases, there was a span of 18 bases. Germline-derived CDR1 and CDR2 are LGHDT and YNNKEL (reference sequence). The CDR3 here is CASSQYGVVGVDTQYF. The DNA for the CDR3 is TGTGCCAGCAGCCAATATGGAGTGGTGGGAGTGGATACGCAGTATTTT.

The rearrangement links TRBV9 to TRBJ2-6, with D possibly TRBD1 on 5 matching bases. The ends were cut back, 2 bases at V and 4 bases at J, with 10 bases in the middle. The CDR3 runs 15 residues. Germline assignment: CDR1 SGDLS and CDR2 YYNGEE. The CDR3 protein is CASSVLGPGANVLTF. DNA for the CDR3: TGTGCCAGCAGCGTGTTGGGGCCCGGGGCCAACGTCCTGACTTTC.

The chain has TRBV12-3 or TRBV12-4 and TRBJ1-1; D might be TRBD1 (5 bases). V was trimmed by 4 bases and J by 0 bases, leaving 15 bases between them. The CDR3 is made up of 16 amino acids. As DNA, the CDR3 is TGTGCCAGCAGTTCAACTAGACAGCTCATGAACACTGAAGCTTTCTTT. As protein: CASSSTRQLMNTEAFF.

The gene calls are TRBV29-1 and TRBJ2-7; 10 bases are shared with TRBD2. Germline CDR1 and CDR2: SQVTM and ANQGSEA. The CDR3 has 16 amino acids. The DNA for the CDR3 is TGCATCGCCCTCGATAGCGGGAGGATCGGCTCCTACGAGCAGTACTTC. Its translation: CIALDSGRIGSYEQYF.

This clonotype appeared a few times. The chain combines TRBV29-1 with TRBJ2-3, with D perhaps TRBD1 (6 bases). Germline-derived CDR1 and CDR2 are SQVTM and ANQGSEA. The CDR3 extends over 11 amino acids. Between the trimmed V and J ends, which lost 4 bases and 10 bases, there was a span of 12 bases. CDR3 DNA: TGCAGCGTTGGAGCAGGGGTCGCGCAGTATTTT. Residues: CSVGAGVAQYF.